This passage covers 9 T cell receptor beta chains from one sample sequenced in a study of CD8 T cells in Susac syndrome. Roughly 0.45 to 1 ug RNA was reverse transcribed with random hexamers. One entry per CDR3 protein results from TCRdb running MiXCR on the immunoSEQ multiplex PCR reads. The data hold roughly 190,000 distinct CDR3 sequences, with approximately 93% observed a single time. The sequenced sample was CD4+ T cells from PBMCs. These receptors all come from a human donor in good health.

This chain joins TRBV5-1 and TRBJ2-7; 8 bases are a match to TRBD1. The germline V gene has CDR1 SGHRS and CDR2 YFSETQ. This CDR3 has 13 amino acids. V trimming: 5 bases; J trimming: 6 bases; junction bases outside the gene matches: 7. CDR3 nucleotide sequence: TGCGCCAGCAGTCTGACAGGGGACCGCGAGCAGTACTTC. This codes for CASSLTGDREQYF.

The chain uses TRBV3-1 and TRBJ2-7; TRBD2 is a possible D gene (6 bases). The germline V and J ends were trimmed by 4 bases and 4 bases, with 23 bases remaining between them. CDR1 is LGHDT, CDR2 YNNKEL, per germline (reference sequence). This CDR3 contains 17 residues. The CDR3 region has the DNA TGTGCCAGCAGCCGGGGAGGAGGGCGAGGGCTGTCGTACGAGCAGTACTTC. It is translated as CASSRGGGRGLSYEQYF.

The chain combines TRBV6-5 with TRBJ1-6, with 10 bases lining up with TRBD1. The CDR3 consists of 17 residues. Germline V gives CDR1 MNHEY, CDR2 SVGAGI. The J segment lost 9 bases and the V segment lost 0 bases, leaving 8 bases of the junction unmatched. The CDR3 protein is CASSYSGTGATTSPLHF. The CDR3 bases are TGTGCCAGCAGTTACTCGGGGACAGGGGCTACGACTTCACCCCTCCACTTT.

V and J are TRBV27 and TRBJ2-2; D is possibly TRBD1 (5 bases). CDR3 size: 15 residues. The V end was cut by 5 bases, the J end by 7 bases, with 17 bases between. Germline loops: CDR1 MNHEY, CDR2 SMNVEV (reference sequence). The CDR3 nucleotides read TGTGCCAGCAGTCCCAAGACAGCAAGGGACGGGGAGCTGTTTTTT. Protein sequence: CASSPKTARDGELFF.

In DNA form, the CDR3 reads TGCAGTGCCCATACGGGGGGGAATCAGCCCCAGCATTTT. This codes for CSAHTGGNQPQHF. This chain connects TRBV20-1 to TRBJ1-5; a weak D match, TRBD1 (5 bases). CDR1 and CDR2 from the germline V gene are DFQATT and SNEGSKA (reference sequence). V was pared by 6 bases and J by 4 bases, with 13 bases between. The CDR3 loop spans 13 amino acids.

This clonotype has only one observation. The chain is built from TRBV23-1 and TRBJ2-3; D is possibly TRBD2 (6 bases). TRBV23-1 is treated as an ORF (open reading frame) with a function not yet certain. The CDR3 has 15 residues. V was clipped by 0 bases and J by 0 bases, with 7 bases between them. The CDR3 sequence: CASSQSGTSTDTQYF. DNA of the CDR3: TGCGCCAGCAGTCAATCTGGGACTAGCACAGATACGCAGTATTTT.

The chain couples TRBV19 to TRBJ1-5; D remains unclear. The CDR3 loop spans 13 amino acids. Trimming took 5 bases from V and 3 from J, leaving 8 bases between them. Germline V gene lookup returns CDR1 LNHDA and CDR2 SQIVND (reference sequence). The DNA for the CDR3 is TGTGCCAGTAGTGGCAGGCTCAATCAGCCCCAGCATTTT. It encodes CASSGRLNQPQHF.

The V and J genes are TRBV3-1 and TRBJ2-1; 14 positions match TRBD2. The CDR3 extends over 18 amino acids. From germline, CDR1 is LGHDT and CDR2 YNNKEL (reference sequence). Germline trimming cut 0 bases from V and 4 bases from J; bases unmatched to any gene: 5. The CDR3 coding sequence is TGTGCCAGCAGCCAAGATCCGACTAGCGGGGGGGTTTACAATGAGCAGTTCTTC. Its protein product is CASSQDPTSGGVYNEQFF.

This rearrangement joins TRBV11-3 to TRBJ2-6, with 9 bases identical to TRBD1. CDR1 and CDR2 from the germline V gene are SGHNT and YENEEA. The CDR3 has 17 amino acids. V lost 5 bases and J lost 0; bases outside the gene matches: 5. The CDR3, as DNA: TGTGCCAGCAGCCCAGGACAGGGGAACTCTGGGGCCAACGTCCTGACTTTC. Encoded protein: CASSPGQGNSGANVLTF.